Reported below is one T cell receptor (beta chain). As yet, its antigen is unknown. Anti-CD3/anti-CD28 beads served as a nonspecific positive control stimulus. Responding CD4+ T cells were sorted by upregulation of both CD40 ligand and CD69. The sample belongs to a study of persistence of HIV-infected CD4 T cells. The overall study: A couple of participants gave one leukapheresis sample; others gave up to about 180 mL blood repeatedly.

Study findings and constraints: Rare CMV-responding cells carrying HIV-1 proviruses were not analyzed separately for TCR. Antigen-responding cells were enriched for degenerate expanded CDR3beta sequences.

The libraries were made with immunoSEQ version 4 in survey mode. Here immunoSEQ multiplex PCR was the method, and the copy in TCRdb shows in-frame clones only, minus some. The table has 40,000 or so clones, roughly 90% seen once. CDR1 and CDR2 (germline): SEHNR, FQNEAQ (reference sequence). The CDR3 runs 17 residues. V shed 4 bases, J shed 1 base, and the junction held 8 bases outside the gene matches. The sequenced sample was CD4+ T cells sorted from PBMCs after approximately 19-hour stimulation, obtained from a patient who received antiretroviral therapy. The TCR sequence derives from an adult man with HIV who was CMV-seropositive. The rearrangement links TRBV7-9 to TRBJ2-3; TRBD2 aligns across 10 bases. CDR3 sequence (DNA): TGTGCCAGCAGCTCCCCGCCGCTAGCGGGGGGCACAGATACGCAGTATTTT. Its protein is CASSSPPLAGGTDTQYF. Complete variable domain (other parts from reference TRBV7-9 and TRBJ2-3): DTGVSQNPRHKITKRGQNVTFRCDPISEHNRLYWYRQTLGQGPEFLTYFQNEAQLEKSRLLSDRFSAERPKGSFSTLEIQRTEQGDSAMYLCASSSPPLAGGTDTQYFGPGTRLTVL.